This is a list of T cell receptor beta chains from one sample in a study of T-cell reconstitution after alpha-beta-depleted transplantation in children. MiXCR, run by TCRdb on the PCR reads, gives a single entry per CDR3 protein. This table has just over 350,000 distinct CDR3 sequences, about 14% appearing once. The source material was PBMCs, sampled from the stem cell graft. All receptors come from a human donor who donated a stem cell graft to a child with Fanconi anemia. CDR3s include the opening cysteine and the closing phenylalanine or tryptophan. The order of the fields is CDR3 DNA, CDR3 protein, clone size, V gene, J gene, D gene. D genes are given only for firm matches. Rows give clone size only sometimes, using once, few, many, or a class for an expanded clone.

cdr3_nt: TGTGCCAGCAGCCCTCTGGCCCAGTTTGGTTTGGAGACCCAGTACTTC; cdr3_aa: CASSPLAQFGLETQYF; clone_size: many; v_call: TRBV11-2; j_call: TRBJ2-5; d_call: .
cdr3_nt: TGTGCCAGCAGCCAGGCAGGGCAGGGGTCTAACTATGGCTACACCTTC; cdr3_aa: CASSQAGQGSNYGYTF; clone_size: .; v_call: TRBV3-1; j_call: TRBJ1-2; d_call: .
cdr3_nt: TGCGCCAGCAGTATACGGGGCCGGACCGGGGAGCTGTTTTTT; cdr3_aa: CASSIRGRTGELFF; clone_size: few; v_call: TRBV10-2; j_call: TRBJ2-2; d_call: .
cdr3_nt: TGTGCCAGCAGGGGGGGCAATGGAGATACGCAGTATTTT; cdr3_aa: CASRGGNGDTQYF; clone_size: many; v_call: TRBV11-2; j_call: TRBJ2-3; d_call: .
cdr3_nt: TGTGCCATCAGTGAGGGGACGGCTGATAATCAGCCCCAGCATTTT; cdr3_aa: CAISEGTADNQPQHF; clone_size: .; v_call: TRBV10-3; j_call: TRBJ1-5; d_call: .
cdr3_nt: TGTGCCAGCAGGACAGGGGGCGCATTAGGTAACACTGAAGCTTTCTTT; cdr3_aa: CASRTGGALGNTEAFF; clone_size: few; v_call: TRBV28; j_call: TRBJ1-1; d_call: TRBD1
cdr3_nt: TGCAGCGTTGGGAAGGGACTCCTGCTCTCCAATGAGCAGTTCTTC; cdr3_aa: CSVGKGLLLSNEQFF; clone_size: .; v_call: TRBV29-1; j_call: TRBJ2-1; d_call: .
cdr3_nt: TGTGCCAGCCTTGAAGACAGGTTCACAGATACGCAGTATTTT; cdr3_aa: CASLEDRFTDTQYF; clone_size: .; v_call: TRBV2; j_call: TRBJ2-3; d_call: .
cdr3_nt: TGTGCCAGCAGTCGGACTGCGGCGACTGAAGCTTTCTTT; cdr3_aa: CASSRTAATEAFF; clone_size: many; v_call: TRBV12-3/TRBV12-4; j_call: TRBJ1-1; d_call: .
cdr3_nt: TGTGCCAGCAGCTTGCCCGTAGATACGCAGTATTTT; cdr3_aa: CASSLPVDTQYF; clone_size: few; v_call: TRBV7-2; j_call: TRBJ2-3; d_call: .
cdr3_nt: TGTGCCAGCTGTAAAATTACTCCGGGATTACAACTGAAAGGTGAAAAACTGTTTTTT; cdr3_aa: CASCKITPGLQLKGEKLFF; clone_size: .; v_call: TRBV2; j_call: TRBJ1-4; d_call: .